These 21 T cell receptor beta chains came from one sample sequenced in a study of OX40 agonist ivuxolimab in advanced cancers. Repertoires were generated with immunoSEQ multiplex PCR, while TCRdb's copy carries only in-frame clones and drops some. Here the sample spans approximately 34,000 clones, 81% being singletons. Here the sequenced sample was CD4+ or CD8+ T cells sorted from blood, taken in a trial of the OX40 agonist ivuxolimab. The receptors stem from an adult with an advanced solid tumor such as melanoma, head and neck, liver or kidney cancer.

The chain employs TRBV6-1 and TRBJ1-2; D is perhaps TRBD1 (5 bases). Germline values: CDR1 MNHNS, CDR2 SASEGT. CDR3 length: 11 residues. The V end lost 10 bases, the J end lost 4 bases, and 10 bases lay between the germline ends. The CDR3 nucleotides read TGTGCCACCAGGGCTCTCTATGGCTACACCTTC. Translated, it gives CATRALYGYTF.

The chain is built from TRBV5-1 and TRBJ2-5; tentatively, D is TRBD1 (6 bases). The length of the CDR3 is 16 residues. Trimming removed 6 bases from V and 4 bases from J, with 22 bases in between. Germline V gene data show CDR1 as SGHRS and CDR2 as YFSETQ. This CDR3 reads CASTQEQGRLGETQYF. The CDR3 bases are TGCGCCAGCACCCAGGAACAGGGAAGGCTGGGAGAGACCCAGTACTTC.

The CDR3 sequence: CASSLGLSENTGELFF. Written as DNA, the CDR3 is TGTGCCAGCAGCTTGGGGCTTAGCGAGAACACCGGGGAGCTGTTTTTT. V is TRBV5-4 and J is TRBJ2-2; maybe TRBD2 (5 bases). The CDR3 spans 16 residues. V lost 0 bases to trimming and J lost 1 base, with 10 bases between them. Germline V gene sequence: CDR1 SGHNT, CDR2 YYREEE (reference sequence).

J is TRBJ1-4 and V is TRBV6-1; 7 positions agree with TRBD1. This CDR3 region has 16 residues. The V gene's germline CDR1 is MNHNS and CDR2 SASEGT. V was clipped by 3 bases and J by 5 bases; unmatched bases: 9. The CDR3 DNA reads TGTGCCAGCAGTGACTTAATCGGGACAGAGAATGAAAAACTGTTTTTT. It is translated as CASSDLIGTENEKLFF.

The CDR3, as DNA: TGTGCCAGCAGCCCCCGACCGGGACTAGCAGGAACCGGGGAGCTGTTTTTT. Its translation is CASSPRPGLAGTGELFF. The chain uses TRBV9 and TRBJ2-2, with TRBD2 matching over 9 bases. This CDR3 is built from 17 residues. The V gene end was trimmed by 4 bases and the J gene end by 5 bases; junction bases not matched to a gene: 12. The germline V gene encodes CDR1 SGDLS and CDR2 YYNGEE.

The gene calls are TRBV30 and TRBJ1-2; D gene ambiguous. Germline loops: CDR1 GTSNPN, CDR2 SVGIG (reference sequence). Trimming removed 4 bases from V and 4 bases from J, with 13 bases in between. The CDR3 has 13 residues. The CDR3 region has the DNA TGTGCCTGGAATAGTTTACGAAGCTATGGCTACACCTTC. Translation: CAWNSLRSYGYTF.

V gene TRBV5-1 combines with J gene TRBJ1-5; D not certain. Germline CDR1 and CDR2: SGHRS and YFSETQ. This CDR3 has 14 amino acids. Trimming removed 0 bases from V and 5 bases from J, with 9 bases in between. The CDR3 is CASSLDARDQPQHF. Written as DNA, the CDR3 is TGCGCCAGCAGCTTGGATGCCCGGGATCAGCCCCAGCATTTT.

The CDR3 spells CASSFIRDRVHEQYF. The CDR3 coding sequence is TGCGCCAGCAGCTTCATCCGGGACAGGGTCCACGAGCAGTACTTC. The gene calls are TRBV5-1 and TRBJ2-7, with 9 bases lining up with TRBD1. The CDR3 is made up of 15 amino acids. V was clipped by 2 bases and J by 5 bases; unmatched bases: 8. Germline V gives CDR1 SGHRS, CDR2 YFSETQ.

The CDR3 is CATSRNPNTGELFF. The CDR3 nucleotides read TGTGCCACCAGCAGAAACCCGAACACCGGGGAGCTGTTTTTT. This chain connects TRBV15 to TRBJ2-2; D unclear. Germline CDR1 and CDR2: LNHNV and YYDKDF (reference sequence). V lost 2 bases, J lost 0 bases, and 4 bases lay in between. The CDR3 spans 14 residues.

This chain links TRBV20-1 with TRBJ2-1; a possible D gene is TRBD2 (5 bases). Trimming pared 3 bases from V and 7 bases from J, leaving 7 bases between. The CDR3 length is 11 residues. CDR1 and CDR2 from the germline V gene are DFQATT and SNEGSKA (reference sequence). CDR3 nucleotides: TGCAGTGCTAGCCGGGGAAATGAGCAGTTCTTC. It yields the protein CSASRGNEQFF.

V is TRBV4-3 and J is TRBJ1-1; 8 bases are shared with TRBD1. The CDR3 runs to 19 residues. The germline CDR1 and CDR2 sequences are LGHNA and YSLEER. The V segment lost 2 bases and the J segment 0 bases; nucleotides outside the gene matches: 14. The CDR3 region has the DNA TGCGCCAGCAGCCAAACCCACTTGTCGGACAGGGACATGAACACTGAAGCTTTCTTT. As protein: CASSQTHLSDRDMNTEAFF.

CDR3 protein: CASSPTVRQGNQPQHF. CDR3 DNA sequence: TGTGCCAGCAGTCCCACAGTCCGACAGGGCAATCAGCCCCAGCATTTT. V and J are TRBV28 and TRBJ1-5, with D maybe TRBD1 (6 bases). CDR3 length: 16 amino acids. V lost 5 bases, J lost 2 bases, and 16 bases lay in between. From germline, CDR1 is MDHEN and CDR2 SYDVKM. The full variable domain, with the rest looked up from reference TRBV28 and TRBJ1-5, is DVKVTQSSRYLVKRTGEKVFLECVQDMDHENMFWYRQDPGLGLRLIYFSYDVKMKEKGDIPEGYSVSREKKERFSLILESASTNQTSMYLCASSPTVRQGNQPQHFGDGTRLSIL.

The chain employs TRBV5-4 and TRBJ1-2, with D uncertain. V shed 5 bases and J shed 1 base, with 9 bases lying between them. CDR1 SGHNT and CDR2 YYREEE come from the germline V gene (reference sequence). This CDR3 is built from 13 residues. This chain's CDR3 is CASRQEFNYGYTF. The DNA of the CDR3 is TGTGCCAGCAGGCAGGAGTTTAACTATGGCTACACCTTC.

V and J are TRBV7-2 and TRBJ2-2; a possible D gene is TRBD2 (5 bases). CDR1 is SGHTA, CDR2 FQGNSA, per germline. The CDR3 sequence is 15 residues long. V was clipped by 8 bases and J by 0 bases, with 13 bases between them. The CDR3, as DNA: TGTGCCAGCCGGGGATACCTCGCGAACACCGGGGAGCTGTTTTTT. Its translation is CASRGYLANTGELFF. The full variable domain, rest sourced from reference TRBV7-2 and TRBJ2-2, is GAGVSQSPSNKVTEKGKDVELRCDPISGHTALYWYRQSLGQGLEFLIYFQGNSAPDKSGLPSDRFSAERTGGSVSTLTIQRTQQEDSAVYLCASRGYLANTGELFFGEGSRLTVL.

The chain uses TRBV10-3 and TRBJ2-7; the match to TRBD1 covers 7 bases. Germline values: CDR1 ENHRY, CDR2 SYGVKD. CDR3 length equals 12 residues. After removal of 11 bases from V and 2 bases from J, the junction contained 6 bases not matched to a gene. In DNA form, the CDR3 reads TGTGCCTCCGCGGACAGGACCTACGAGCAGTACTTC. Translating gives CASADRTYEQYF.

The rearrangement links TRBV19 to TRBJ2-7; D unclear. The V and J ends lost 4 bases and 2 bases respectively, with 12 bases between them. This CDR3 is built from 14 residues. Per germline, CDR1 LNHDA and CDR2 SQIVND (reference sequence). CDR3 protein: CASSNLGSTYEQYF. DNA of the CDR3: TGTGCCAGTAGTAATTTAGGTTCAACCTACGAGCAGTACTTC.

V and J are TRBV11-2 and TRBJ1-2; D perhaps matches TRBD1 (6 bases). This CDR3 spans 16 amino acids. Germline loops: CDR1 SGHAT, CDR2 FQNNGV. Trimming took off 8 bases at V and 5 bases at J, with 24 bases between the two ends. The CDR3 protein is CASDNLQGQLWYGYTF. CDR3 nucleotides: TGTGCCAGCGACAACCTACAAGGACAGTTATGGTATGGCTACACCTTC.

The rearrangement uses TRBV29-1 and TRBJ1-4; 7 nucleotides match TRBD1. This CDR3 is 14 amino acids long. The junction had 12 bases not matched to a gene; V was cut back by 7 bases and J by 7 bases. The germline V gene encodes CDR1 SQVTM and CDR2 ANQGSEA. CDR3 region: CSASSQGRSEKLFF. The CDR3 coding sequence is TGCAGCGCCTCATCACAGGGGAGGAGTGAAAAACTGTTTTTT.

The V and J genes are TRBV6-6 and TRBJ2-7; 9 bases agree with TRBD1. Germline CDR1 reads MNHNY; CDR2 reads SVGAGI (reference sequence). The V gene end was trimmed by 6 bases and the J gene end by 2 bases; junction bases not matched to a gene: 8. CDR3 length: 15 residues. The CDR3 reads CASRYGQGHTYEQYF. The CDR3 DNA sequence: TGTGCCAGCAGGTATGGACAGGGGCATACCTACGAGCAGTACTTC.

This clone was recorded only once. The chain uses TRBV27 and TRBJ2-1; D unresolved. Trimming left V 4 bases short and J 0 bases short, with 19 bases between. The CDR3 runs to 18 residues. The germline gives CDR1 MNHEY, CDR2 SMNVEV (reference sequence). In DNA, the CDR3 is TGTGCCAGCAGTTCTGCCCGGTGGGCCTGGAGCTCCTACAATGAGCAGTTCTTC. It specifies CASSSARWAWSSYNEQFF.

The rearrangement uses TRBV29-1 and TRBJ2-3, with 9 bases that match TRBD2. The CDR3 covers 17 residues. Germline lookup yields CDR1 SQVTM and CDR2 ANQGSEA. V shed 0 bases, J shed 3 bases, and the junction held 10 bases outside the gene matches. CDR3 coding DNA: TGCAGCGTTGAAGAGGATTTCGGCGGGGGGGCAACAGATACGCAGTATTTT. Its protein product is CSVEEDFGGGATDTQYF.